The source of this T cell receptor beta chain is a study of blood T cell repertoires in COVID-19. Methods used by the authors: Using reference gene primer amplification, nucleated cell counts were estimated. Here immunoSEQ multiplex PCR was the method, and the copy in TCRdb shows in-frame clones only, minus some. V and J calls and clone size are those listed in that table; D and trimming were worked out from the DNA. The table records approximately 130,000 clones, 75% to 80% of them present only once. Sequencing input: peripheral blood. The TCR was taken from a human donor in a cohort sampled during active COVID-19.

The CDR3 nucleotides read TGTGCCAGCAGCTTTACAGGGAATTCTGGAAACACCATATATTTT. Protein sequence: CASSFTGNSGNTIYF. The V gene is TRBV7-9, the J gene TRBJ1-3; D might be TRBD1 (6 bases). CDR3 length: 15 amino acids. V lost 3 bases, J lost 1 base, and 10 bases lay in between. Per the germline V gene, CDR1 is SEHNR and CDR2 is FQNEAQ (reference sequence).